This T cell receptor beta chain was sequenced in a study of blood T cell repertoires in COVID-19. Study at large: There were acute and convalescent COVID-19 samples, and they came from the United States, Italy and Spain. Nucleic acid was either cDNA or gDNA, and it came from T cells, B-cell-depleted T cells, or PBMCs.

V was pared by 3 bases and J by 8 bases, with 7 bases of the junction left unmatched. The CDR3 extends over 15 amino acids. Germline V gene sequence: CDR1 SGHAT, CDR2 FQNNGV. As processed by the authors: How many nucleated cells were present was estimated from reference gene primer amplification. Method: immunoSEQ multiplex PCR; TCRdb's copy keeps in-frame clones and lacks some. That table is the source of V, J and clone size, and D and trimming were worked out from the DNA. The sample consists of about 97,000 clones, over 80% of them appearing once. Input material: peripheral blood. The V and J genes are TRBV11-2 and TRBJ1-4; 9 bases agree with TRBD1. The receptor was derived from a man aged 45-65 years with active COVID-19. DNA of the CDR3: TGTGCCAGCAGCTTGGGCGGACAGGGGAAGGAAAAACTGTTTTTT. This sequence encodes CASSLGGQGKEKLFF.